The present T cell receptor beta chain was sequenced within a study of blood T cell repertoires in COVID-19. Sequencing used immunoSEQ multiplex PCR; TCRdb keeps in-frame clones, though not all of them. The sample has roughly 220,000 clones; about 87% are singletons. Germline V gene data show CDR1 as MNHEY and CDR2 as SMNVEV (reference sequence). V was clipped by 8 bases and J by 0 bases, with 16 bases between them. This CDR3 spans 15 amino acids. This TCR was recovered from a woman under 40 who had recovered from COVID-19. The chain combines TRBV27 with TRBJ1-2; D possibly corresponds to TRBD1 (6 bases). The sample was PBMCs or T cells enriched from blood (not recorded which). The CDR3 sequence: CASSNPGTPNYGYTF. The CDR3 bases are TGTGCCAGCTCCAACCCAGGGACACCTAACTATGGCTACACCTTC.